This T cell receptor beta chain came from a study of cytomegalovirus exposure and HLA in healthy donors. Turning to the study itself: Within the Caucasian-associated ancestry cluster were around 81% of the 350 to 400 genotyped donors. Findings and limits, study-wide: Reports showed the classifier diagnosing cytomegalovirus status with high specificity and sensitivity. Later on, a genetic analysis was performed. It linked a missense variant in DCLRE1C with V- and J-gene trimming of TCR beta. Reports indicate that TCR beta sequences accurately predicted the HLA-A and HLA-B alleles of most subjects.

Concerning this clone: Antigen: not known.

PCR was performed using 60 Vbeta and 13 Jbeta primers. Produced via immunoSEQ multiplex PCR; TCRdb's table is partial and in-frame only. This table holds more than 90,000 clones, approximately 77% found once. This clonotype was sampled from a man aged 50 to 60 in good health and CMV-seropositive. Sequenced input: PBMCs.

As DNA, the CDR3 is TGCGCCAGCAGCCAACGTTACAGGGATGAGGACACTGAAGCTTTCTTT. Amino acid sequence: CASSQRYRDEDTEAFF. This chain links TRBV4-3 with TRBJ1-1, with TRBD1 as a possible D gene (6 bases). Germline loops: CDR1 LGHNA, CDR2 YSLEER. Trimming pared 2 bases from V and 3 bases from J, leaving 16 bases between. CDR3 length equals 16 residues.